This T cell receptor beta chain was obtained from a study of blood T cell repertoires in COVID-19. Study overall: PBMCs, B-cell-depleted T cells, or T cells were the source of the cDNA or gDNA that made up the material.

Using immunoSEQ multiplex PCR, the repertoire was profiled, and TCRdb retains in-frame clones only, with some absent. The sample carries around 150,000 clones, roughly 79% recorded once. The sample consisted of peripheral blood. This TCR came from an older woman with active or convalescent COVID-19.

The CDR3 DNA is TGTGCCAGCAGCTTGTACAGGGGTAGCACAGATACGCAGTATTTT. This gives the protein CASSLYRGSTDTQYF. The J gene is TRBJ2-3, the V gene TRBV5-6; TRBD1 matches at 7 bases. CDR1 is SGHDT and CDR2 is YYEEEE in the germline V gene. The CDR3 totals 15 residues. V shed 1 base, J shed 0 bases, and the junction held 2 bases outside the gene matches.